The 18 T cell receptor beta chains listed next were all sequenced from one sample in a study of CD8+ T cells in alopecia areata. As the sequencing template, cDNA was produced by extracting RNA and reverse transcribing it. Sequenced by immunoSEQ multiplex PCR; TCRdb stores in-frame clones only, minus some. The sample has 110,000 or so clones, less than 75% seen once. The treatment: oral pan-JAK inhibitor, 5-10 mg twice daily. The sample in question was CD8+ T cells sorted from blood, obtained at week 4, from a patient treated with tofacitinib. Source of these receptors: a human donor with alopecia areata.

This sequence joins TRBV29-1 and TRBJ2-3; D is ambiguous. The ends were cut back, 2 bases at V and 2 bases at J, with 8 bases in the middle. Per germline, CDR1 SQVTM and CDR2 ANQGSEA. This CDR3 is 13 amino acids long. The DNA of the CDR3 is TGCAGCGTTGAACTGGATTCCACAGATACGCAGTATTTT. Translating gives CSVELDSTDTQYF.

V usage is TRBV25-1 and J usage is TRBJ2-5; D unresolved. This CDR3 region has 14 residues. V dropped 6 bases and J dropped 5 bases, with 16 bases sitting between them. CDR1 is MGHDK and CDR2 is SYGVNS in the germline V gene. CDR3 sequence (DNA): TGTGCCAGCAGCGACGTCGACGTCGGGGAGACCCAGTACTTC. Amino acids: CASSDVDVGETQYF.

V is TRBV7-9 and J is TRBJ2-1; D not resolved. Per the germline V gene, CDR1 is SEHNR and CDR2 is FQNEAQ (reference sequence). The V gene lost 1 base and the J gene lost 4 bases, with 5 bases spanning the gap. The CDR3 contains 13 residues. The chain's CDR3 is CASSLGRYNEQFF. CDR3 nucleotide sequence: TGTGCCAGCAGCTTAGGCAGATACAATGAGCAGTTCTTC.

The rearrangement joins TRBV28 to TRBJ2-1; 12 nucleotides match TRBD1. The CDR3 length is 18 residues. CDR1 is MDHEN, CDR2 SYDVKM, per germline. J gave up 1 base and V 4 bases, and 8 bases lay outside the gene matches. The CDR3 DNA reads TGTGCCAGCAGTTCGGGGACAGGGGGCCCAAGTTCCTACAATGAGCAGTTCTTC. Protein product: CASSSGTGGPSSYNEQFF.

This sequence joins TRBV7-9 and TRBJ2-5; 7 bases fit TRBD1. Germline V gene data show CDR1 as SEHNR and CDR2 as FQNEAQ (reference sequence). CDR3 length equals 11 residues. V dropped 4 bases and J dropped 7; count of bases not matched to a gene: 0. The DNA for the CDR3 is TGTGCCAGCAGCTGGACAGGGACCCAGTACTTC. This encodes CASSWTGTQYF. Based on the CDR3 plus reference TRBV7-9 and TRBJ2-5, the full variable domain is DTGVSQNPRHKITKRGQNVTFRCDPISEHNRLYWYRQTLGQGPEFLTYFQNEAQLEKSRLLSDRFSAERPKGSFSTLEIQRTEQGDSAMYLCASSWTGTQYFGPGTRLLVL.

Only a few counts were recorded for this clone. The gene calls are TRBV30 and TRBJ1-2, with 11 bases aligning to TRBD1. Losses at the gene ends were 4 bases for V and 7 bases for J; bases not matched to a gene: 5. The germline V gene has CDR1 GTSNPN and CDR2 SVGIG (reference sequence). This CDR3 region has 13 residues. The CDR3 spells CAWTTGTGGGYTF. DNA of the CDR3: TGTGCCTGGACTACCGGGACAGGGGGTGGCTACACCTTC.

The gene calls are TRBV30 and TRBJ2-3; 10 bases match TRBD1. With V trimmed by 2 bases and J by 6 bases, 5 bases remained unmatched. Germline loops: CDR1 GTSNPN, CDR2 SVGIG (reference sequence). The CDR3 is 14 residues long. CDR3 DNA sequence: TGTGCCTGGAGTCAGGGGACAGGGGTTGATACGCAGTATTTT. Its translation: CAWSQGTGVDTQYF. The full variable domain, in which reference TRBV30 and TRBJ2-3 provide the parts outside the CDR3, is SQTIHQWPATLVQPVGSPLSLECTVEGTSNPNLYWYRQAAGRGLQLLFYSVGIGQISSEVPQNLSASRPQDRQFILSSKKLLLSDSGFYLCAWSQGTGVDTQYFGPGTRLTVL.

This chain links TRBV15 with TRBJ2-1; unclear D gene. The length of the CDR3 is 16 residues. Looked up from germline, CDR1 is LNHNV and CDR2 is YYDKDF (reference sequence). V dropped 0 bases and J dropped 4 bases, with 13 bases sitting between them. Written as DNA, the CDR3 is TGTGCCACCAGCAGAGAGGCCCTGGGCAGATACAATGAGCAGTTCTTC. It is translated as CATSREALGRYNEQFF.

V gene TRBV29-1 combines with J gene TRBJ2-7; D possibly matches TRBD1 or TRBD2 (6 bases each). Germline V CDR1 and CDR2: SQVTM, ANQGSEA. The CDR3 extends over 14 amino acids. Trimming left V 1 base short and J 2 bases short, with 12 bases between. Here the CDR3 DNA reads TGCAGCGTTGAAGGCGGGACAAAGCCCTACGAGCAGTACTTC. Its protein is CSVEGGTKPYEQYF.

The chain has TRBV30 and TRBJ1-5; 8 bases are a match to TRBD1. The germline V gene encodes CDR1 GTSNPN and CDR2 SVGIG (reference sequence). Trimming at V came to 4 bases and at J to 2 bases, leaving 10 bases not matched to a gene. The CDR3 has 16 amino acids. The CDR3 sequence: CAWNHETGAGNQPQHF. The CDR3 bases are TGTGCCTGGAACCACGAGACAGGGGCAGGCAATCAGCCCCAGCATTTT.

In regard to this clone: At the DNA level, this CDR3 is encoded by other sequences in the same sample as well. The chain has TRBV7-9 and TRBJ1-1; D perhaps matches TRBD1 (6 bases). This CDR3 is 13 amino acids long. Deletions cut 5 bases from V and 5 bases from J, with 12 bases between. CDR1 SEHNR and CDR2 FQNEAQ come from the germline V gene (reference sequence). The CDR3 sequence is CASSPTGGTEAFF. The DNA of the CDR3 is TGTGCCAGCAGCCCGACAGGAGGGACTGAAGCTTTCTTT.

The table lists this clone with a few counts. The chain combines TRBV27 with TRBJ1-2; 9 bases align to TRBD1. Germline V gives CDR1 MNHEY, CDR2 SMNVEV (reference sequence). J lost 2 bases, V lost 5 bases, and 3 bases had no gene match. The CDR3 is made up of 14 amino acids. The CDR3 loop is CASSPGTGNYGYTF. CDR3 bases: TGTGCCAGCAGTCCCGGGACAGGGAACTATGGCTACACCTTC.

The rearrangement links TRBV7-9 to TRBJ1-5, with TRBD1 matching over 7 bases. This CDR3 contains 15 residues. Germline CDR1 SEHNR, CDR2 FQNEAQ (reference sequence). V lost 4 bases to trimming and J lost 0 bases; unmatched junction nucleotides: 3. The CDR3 loop reads CASSSTGDSNQPQHF. For the CDR3, the DNA is TGTGCCAGCAGCTCCACAGGGGATAGCAATCAGCCCCAGCATTTT.

J is TRBJ1-6 and V is TRBV27, with TRBD1 as a possible D gene (5 bases). V was shortened by 1 base and J by 12 bases, with 16 bases between the two germline ends. CDR1 MNHEY and CDR2 SMNVEV come from the germline V gene (reference sequence). This CDR3 has 15 residues. The CDR3 loop reads CASSLYHIEGLPLHF. The CDR3 bases are TGTGCCAGCAGTTTATACCACATTGAGGGGTTACCCCTCCACTTT.

J is TRBJ2-7 and V is TRBV29-1; no clear D. V lost 4 bases to trimming and J lost 2 bases, with 12 bases between them. The CDR3 sequence is 13 residues long. Germline loops: CDR1 SQVTM, CDR2 ANQGSEA. CDR3 amino acids: CSVVRTSAYEQYF. In nucleotides, the CDR3 is TGCAGCGTTGTTAGGACGTCCGCCTACGAGCAGTACTTC.

The chain has TRBV30 and TRBJ1-1, with unresolved D. The CDR3 totals 14 residues. V lost 0 bases to trimming and J lost 5 bases, with 13 bases between them. Germline values: CDR1 GTSNPN, CDR2 SVGIG (reference sequence). The CDR3 reads CAWSVGTRGTEAFF. The CDR3 DNA sequence: TGTGCCTGGAGTGTTGGAACCAGAGGGACTGAAGCTTTCTTT.

V is TRBV29-1 and J is TRBJ2-7; the D call may be TRBD1 or TRBD2 (5 bases each). Per germline, CDR1 SQVTM and CDR2 ANQGSEA. Trimming took off 6 bases at V and 1 base at J, with 16 bases between the two ends. This CDR3 is 14 amino acids long. The CDR3 here is CSVWKGRESYEQYF. CDR3 nucleotide sequence: TGCAGCGTATGGAAGGGCAGGGAGTCCTACGAGCAGTACTTC.

This clone was counted a few times. The V call is TRBV27, the J call TRBJ1-5; D remains ambiguous. Germline CDR1 reads MNHEY; CDR2 reads SMNVEV (reference sequence). Trimming left V 3 bases short and J 0 bases short, with 9 bases between. The length of the CDR3 is 15 residues. This CDR3 reads CASSLGSHSNQPQHF. CDR3 coding DNA: TGTGCCAGCAGTTTGGGGTCCCATAGCAATCAGCCCCAGCATTTT.